This T cell receptor beta chain was identified in a study of blood T cell repertoires in COVID-19. Study summary: COVID-19 samples collected from the United States, Italy and Spain covered acute and convalescent phases. T cells, B-cell-depleted T cells, or PBMCs provided the cDNA or gDNA that served as material.

The assay was immunoSEQ multiplex PCR, and TCRdb's table has in-frame clones only and misses some. The table includes about 100,000 clones, 80% to 90% detected once. The CDR3 sequence is 14 residues long. The germline V gene has CDR1 MDHEN and CDR2 SYDVKM. Trimming at V came to 10 bases and at J to 8 bases, leaving 11 bases not matched to a gene. Sequenced: peripheral blood. The clonotype originates from a man between 60 and 75 years old with acute or convalescent COVID-19. V gene TRBV28 combines with J gene TRBJ1-2, with 12 bases matching TRBD1. The CDR3 region is CATPSGQGAVGYTF. The CDR3, as DNA: TGTGCCACGCCTTCGGGACAGGGGGCGGTCGGCTACACCTTC.